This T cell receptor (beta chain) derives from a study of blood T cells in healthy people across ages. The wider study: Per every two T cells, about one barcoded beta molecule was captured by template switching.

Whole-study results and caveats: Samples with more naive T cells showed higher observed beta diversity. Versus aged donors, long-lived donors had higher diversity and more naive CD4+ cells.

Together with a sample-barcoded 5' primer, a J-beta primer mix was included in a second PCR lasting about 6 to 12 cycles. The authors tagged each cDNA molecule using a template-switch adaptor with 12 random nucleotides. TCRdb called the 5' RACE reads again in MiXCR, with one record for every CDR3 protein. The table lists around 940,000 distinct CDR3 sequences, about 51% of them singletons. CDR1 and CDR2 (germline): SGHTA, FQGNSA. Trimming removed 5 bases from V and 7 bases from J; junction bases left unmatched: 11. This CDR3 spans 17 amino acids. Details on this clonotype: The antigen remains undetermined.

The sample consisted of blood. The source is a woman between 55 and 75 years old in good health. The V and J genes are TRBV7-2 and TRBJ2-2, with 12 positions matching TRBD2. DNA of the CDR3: TGTGCCAGCAGCGTCCTAGCGGGAGGGACGAATAGCGGGGAGCTGTTTTTT. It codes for CASSVLAGGTNSGELFF.